This TCR beta chain was sequenced during a study of OX40 agonist ivuxolimab in advanced cancers. Trimming left V 4 bases short and J 10 bases short, with 13 bases between. This CDR3 is built from 12 residues. Germline CDR1 MDHEN, CDR2 SYDVKM. Measured with immunoSEQ multiplex PCR; TCRdb has only the in-frame clones, and not every one. This repertoire shows about 150,000 clones, 85% to 95% found once; its top ten account for around 0.33%. The receptor's source is an adult with an advanced solid tumor such as melanoma, head and neck, liver or kidney cancer. Specimen: CD4+ or CD8+ T cells sorted from blood, collected in a trial of the OX40 agonist ivuxolimab. The chain couples TRBV28 to TRBJ2-5; D is undetermined. The CDR3 here is CASSSPHMGQYF. For the CDR3, the DNA is TGTGCCAGCAGTTCCCCCCACATGGGCCAGTACTTC.